This TCR beta chain originates from a study of naive CD8 T cells in extremely preterm neonates. Regarding the study as a whole: Preterm neonates had significantly lower iChao1 richness than other age groups. Compared with older groups, preterm CDR3s were shorter, with fewer N additions and less trimming.

Deliveries were elective term cesareans at about 37-42 weeks, with no labor or membrane rupture. Sorting kept Annexin V-negative CD3+CD8+CD45RA+CCR7+ naive T cells. Sorted naive CD8+ T cell numbers ranged ~17,000 to ~100,000. From germline, CDR1 is SGHRS and CDR2 YFSETQ. The CDR3 covers 15 residues. V lost 4 bases, J lost 7 bases, and 10 bases stayed unmatched. The assay was immunoSEQ multiplex PCR, and TCRdb's table has in-frame clones only and misses some. The sample lists some 6,100 clones; 95% to 99% were seen once. Comments on this clone: The antigen is undetermined.

The sequence derives from a newborn in good health. The source material was naive CD8+ T cells from cord blood. The rearrangement uses TRBV5-1 and TRBJ1-4, with 7 bases aligning to TRBD1. CDR3: CASSIGQASGEKLFF. The CDR3 coding sequence is TGCGCCAGCAGCATTGGACAGGCGTCGGGTGAAAAACTGTTTTTT.